A single sample gave rise to the 2 T cell receptor beta chains below, sequenced in a study of T cell changes during pregnancy in multiple sclerosis. Measured with immunoSEQ multiplex PCR; TCRdb has only the in-frame clones, and not every one. The sample shows tens of thousands of clones, around 90% of them seen only once. The source was peripheral blood, collected in the first trimester of pregnancy. The receptors were gathered from a female donor in good health, enrolled as a control in a pregnancy study.

A single count supports this clone. This chain connects TRBV7-9 to TRBJ2-6; 7 bases are a match to TRBD1. J lost 2 bases, V lost 6 bases, and 4 bases had no gene match. The CDR3 spans 15 residues. From germline, CDR1 is SEHNR and CDR2 FQNEAQ (reference sequence). This CDR3 reads CASRSDRAGANVLTF. CDR3 nucleotide sequence: TGTGCCAGCAGGTCTGACAGGGCTGGGGCCAACGTCCTGACTTTC.

A few counts support this clone. The CDR3 DNA sequence: TGTGCCAGTAGTATTCTCGGGGGTCAGAACACTGAAGCTTTCTTT. Amino acids: CASSILGGQNTEAFF. The rearrangement links TRBV19 to TRBJ1-1; possibly TRBD1 for D (5 bases). Germline V gene lookup returns CDR1 LNHDA and CDR2 SQIVND (reference sequence). The CDR3 totals 15 residues. The ends were cut back, 3 bases at V and 1 base at J, with 12 bases in the middle.